What follows are 14 T cell receptor beta chains derived from one specimen sequenced in a study of CD8 T cells in ankylosing spondylitis. TCRdb redid the calling of the 5' RACE reads with MiXCR, one entry per CDR3 protein. The table shows 40,000 to 50,000 distinct CDR3 sequences, with roughly 2.5% occurring only once. Source material: blood, either unsorted or a sorted T cell fraction (not recorded which). All receptors come from a male donor with ankylosing spondylitis or in good health (not recorded which).

This clonotype was seen repeatedly, ten times or more. This chain uses TRBV9 with TRBJ1-4; 7 positions agree with TRBD1. Per germline, CDR1 SGDLS and CDR2 YYNGEE. After removal of 2 bases from V and 7 bases from J, the junction contained 8 bases not matched to a gene. The CDR3 length is 15 residues. The CDR3 DNA follows: TGTGCCAGCAGCGTTCGCGGGACAGTGCGTGAAAAACTGTTTTTT. Protein sequence: CASSVRGTVREKLFF.

This clonotype appeared many times. V gene TRBV9 combines with J gene TRBJ2-3; 10 bases align to TRBD1. This CDR3 has 16 residues. Germline V gene data show CDR1 as SGDLS and CDR2 as YYNGEE. The trim removed 3 bases at V and 3 bases at J, leaving 7 bases unmatched. The CDR3 DNA follows: TGTGCCAGCAGCGCAAAGACAGGGGGCGTTACAGATACGCAGTATTTT. Protein product: CASSAKTGGVTDTQYF.

This clonotype has ten or more counts. The genes are TRBV9 and TRBJ2-1; 14 bases agree with TRBD2. Trimming cost V 3 bases and J 3 bases; bases outside gene matches: 2. The CDR3 totals 16 residues. The germline gives CDR1 SGDLS, CDR2 YYNGEE. The CDR3 DNA is TGTGCCAGCAGCGGACTAGCGGGAGGGAGCTACAATGAGCAGTTCTTC. Translated: CASSGLAGGSYNEQFF.

There are many counts of this clonotype. The chain has TRBV9 and TRBJ2-3; 9 positions match TRBD2. The V and J ends lost 4 bases and 0 bases, in that order; junction bases with no gene match: 3. The germline V gene has CDR1 SGDLS and CDR2 YYNGEE. The CDR3 is 15 amino acids. CDR3 sequence reads: CASSPTSGSTDTQYF. CDR3 DNA: TGTGCCAGCAGCCCCACTAGCGGGAGCACAGATACGCAGTATTTT.

In its sample, this clonotype was seen many times. The chain employs TRBV9 and TRBJ2-5, with 13 bases matching TRBD2. V lost 3 bases, J lost 4 bases, and 9 bases stayed unmatched. This CDR3 contains 17 residues. Germline V gene sequence: CDR1 SGDLS, CDR2 YYNGEE. In DNA, the CDR3 is TGTGCCAGCAGCGAGGGACTAGCGGGAAGAGGAAGAGAGACCCAGTACTTC. This encodes CASSEGLAGRGRETQYF.

There are many counts of this clonotype. The chain is built from TRBV9 and TRBJ2-1; 7 nucleotides align to TRBD2. Trimming cost V 0 bases and J 2 bases; bases outside gene matches: 2. The CDR3 loop spans 15 amino acids. Germline loops: CDR1 SGDLS, CDR2 YYNGEE. CDR3 bases: TGTGCCAGCAGCGTAGCTAGCGGTCCCTACAATGAGCAGTTCTTC. It specifies CASSVASGPYNEQFF.

This clonotype was counted many times. The DNA is omitted, as the CDR3 cannot be located on it reliably, and the CDR3 follows TCRdb's listing. The chain uses TRBV9 and TRBJ1-3; TRBD1 is the table's D call and was not checked against the DNA. The V gene's germline CDR1 is SGDLS and CDR2 YYNGEE. Including both end residues, the CDR3 is 15 amino acids long. CDR3 in amino acids: CASSGTQGGETPYIF.

Ten or more counts support this clonotype. This chain uses TRBV9 with TRBJ2-5, with D possibly being TRBD1 (5 bases). The CDR3 has 18 residues. With 7 bases removed from V and 2 bases from J, the gap between germline ends came to 27 bases. From germline, CDR1 is SGDLS and CDR2 YYNGEE. Written as DNA, the CDR3 is TGTGCCAGCGGGGCAAGTCCTTCGGCGACGGCGGAGCAAGAGACCCAGTACTTC. It is translated as CASGASPSATAEQETQYF.

This clonotype was found many times. The chain recombines TRBV9 with TRBJ2-3; unclear D gene. Germline V gives CDR1 SGDLS, CDR2 YYNGEE. The CDR3 length is 15 residues. Deletions cut 0 bases from V and 6 bases from J, with 14 bases between. In DNA, the CDR3 is TGTGCCAGCAGCGTAGGCGGTTCTGGGTTCGATACGCAGTATTTT. It specifies CASSVGGSGFDTQYF.

The chain combines TRBV9 with TRBJ2-2, with 7 bases that match TRBD2. In germline, CDR1 is SGDLS, CDR2 YYNGEE. Trimming took 1 base from V and 3 from J; bases not matched to a gene: 3. The CDR3 covers 15 residues. The CDR3 bases are TGTGCCAGCAGCGTAAGGCTAGCGGACACCGGGGAGCTGTTTTTT. This encodes CASSVRLADTGELFF.

The chain uses TRBV9 and TRBJ1-6; D uncertain. With 0 bases removed from V and 6 bases from J, the gap between germline ends came to 10 bases. This CDR3 is built from 15 residues. The V gene's germline CDR1 is SGDLS and CDR2 YYNGEE. Here the CDR3 reads CASSVAHSPNSPLHF. The CDR3 DNA reads TGTGCCAGCAGCGTAGCCCACAGCCCTAATTCACCCCTCCACTTT.

The table lists this clonotype with many counts. V is TRBV9 and J is TRBJ2-5; 11 bases align to TRBD2. The length of the CDR3 is 17 residues. V was pared by 4 bases and J by 2 bases, with 10 bases of the junction left unmatched. The V gene's germline CDR1 is SGDLS and CDR2 YYNGEE. As DNA, the CDR3 is TGTGCCAGCAGCCCCCGATCTAGCGGGGGGCTGCAAGAGACCCAGTACTTC. Translation: CASSPRSSGGLQETQYF.

There are a few counts of this clonotype. This chain uses TRBV9 with TRBJ1-1; tentative D call: TRBD1 (5 bases). This CDR3 spans 14 amino acids. Trimming pared 0 bases from V and 3 bases from J, leaving 9 bases between. The germline V gene encodes CDR1 SGDLS and CDR2 YYNGEE. This CDR3 is CASSVGGKDTEAFF. The CDR3 DNA reads TGTGCCAGCAGCGTAGGGGGCAAGGACACTGAAGCTTTCTTT.

This clonotype occurred many times. The rearrangement links TRBV9 to TRBJ1-6, with D hard to call. CDR1 and CDR2 (germline): SGDLS, YYNGEE. The CDR3 has 15 amino acids. V was pared by 0 bases and J by 7 bases, with 11 bases between. The CDR3: CASSVEVQPNSPLHF. DNA for the CDR3: TGTGCCAGCAGCGTAGAGGTCCAACCCAATTCACCCCTCCACTTT. Full variable domain (outside the CDR3, taken from reference TRBV9 and TRBJ1-6): DSGVTQTPKHLITATGQRVTLRCSPRSGDLSVYWYQQSLDQGLQFLIQYYNGEERAKGNILERFSAQQFPDLHSELNLSSLELGDSALYFCASSVEVQPNSPLHFGNGTRLTVT.